The entry that follows covers one T cell receptor beta chain sequence. The protocol was immunoSEQ multiplex PCR, while the TCRdb copy is restricted to in-frame clones and leaves out a portion. The table shows about 13,000 clones, with more than 65% occurring only once. This specimen belongs to a study of immune cell composition in non-small cell lung cancer. The source is a human donor with non-small cell lung cancer. Sequencing input: lung tumor tissue.

The DNA for the CDR3 is TGTGCCATTTCCCCTTTAGCGGGAGGCCCAGATACGCAGTATTTT. It encodes CAISPLAGGPDTQYF. The chain recombines TRBV28 with TRBJ2-3, with 10 bases that match TRBD2. The V gene's germline CDR1 is MDHEN and CDR2 SYDVKM. V dropped 10 bases and J dropped 4; count of bases not matched to a gene: 11. This CDR3 spans 15 amino acids.